This TCR beta chain was profiled in a study of blood T cell repertoires in COVID-19. Study details: PBMCs, B-cell-depleted T cells, or T cells were the source of the cDNA or gDNA that made up the material.

All recovered Cohort 3 donors got two negative PCRs, got clearance, or saw symptom resolution. Libraries were prepared by immunoSEQ multiplex PCR; TCRdb keeps only in-frame clonotypes and omits some of them. The sample shows some 260,000 clones, around 86% of them seen only once. The CDR3 is 14 amino acids. CDR1 is LNHDA and CDR2 is SQIVND in the germline V gene (reference sequence). The V and J ends lost 4 bases and 4 bases respectively, with 13 bases between them. The rearrangement links TRBV19 to TRBJ1-2, with unresolved D. This clonotype originated in a middle-aged man who had recovered from COVID-19. The sample taken for sequencing was PBMCs or T cells enriched from blood (not recorded which). CDR3 sequence (DNA): TGTGCCAGTAGTAGGCCGGGTCCGGGCTATGGCTACACCTTC. This codes for CASSRPGPGYGYTF.